These 5 T cell receptor beta chains share one sample of origin, sequenced in a study of response to subunit inactivated influenza vaccine. Via MiXCR, TCRdb re-called the RT-PCR reads, giving one row per CDR3 protein. Among hundreds of thousands of distinct CDR3 sequences, about 10% were seen once, and the ten largest hold more than 9.5%. These data also formed part of another study, on T cells expressing NK-cell markers. That source adds: 5'RACE template switching with UMIs generated TCR beta cDNA.

This sample comprised PBMCs from blood, obtained on the day of vaccination. The receptors were sampled from a man aged 50-60 years who received an inactivated influenza vaccine.

The chain combines TRBV6-5 with TRBJ2-7; either TRBD1 or TRBD2 may fit D (6 bases each). Trimming took 1 base from V and 2 from J, leaving 15 bases between them. Germline CDR1 is MNHEY and CDR2 is SVGAGI. This CDR3 is built from 16 residues. This chain's CDR3 is CASSYWGAGSAYEQYF. The CDR3 bases are TGTGCCAGCAGTTACTGGGGGGCAGGTTCAGCCTACGAGCAGTACTTC.

This clonotype was recorded at least ten times. The J gene is TRBJ2-5, the V gene TRBV27; no reliable D call. This CDR3 comprises 13 residues. Trimming took 11 bases from V and 4 from J, leaving 17 bases between them. CDR1 is MNHEY and CDR2 is SMNVEV in the germline V gene (reference sequence). In DNA form, the CDR3 reads TGTGCCTCCCCCCTAGGAGTTCGAGAGACCCAGTACTTC. It codes for CASPLGVRETQYF.

This clonotype was recorded a few times. This rearrangement joins TRBV11-2 to TRBJ2-2; TRBD1 agrees at 10 bases. J gave up 7 bases and V 0 bases, and 14 bases lay outside the gene matches. The CDR3 length is 19 residues. CDR1 SGHAT and CDR2 FQNNGV come from the germline V gene. The CDR3 protein is CASSLDRWRQGASNGELFF. The CDR3 DNA reads TGTGCCAGCAGCTTAGATAGATGGAGACAGGGGGCAAGTAACGGGGAGCTGTTTTTT.

This clonotype was seen a few times. The chain has TRBV2 and TRBJ2-1, with a possible D match to TRBD2 (6 bases). Germline-derived CDR1 and CDR2 are SNHLY and FYNNEI. The CDR3 consists of 14 residues. Trimming pared 6 bases from V and 7 bases from J, leaving 16 bases between. CDR3 sequence: CASSDTAGSNEQFF. The CDR3 DNA reads TGTGCCAGCAGCGACACCGCGGGGAGTAATGAGCAGTTCTTC.

The chain carries TRBV7-9 and TRBJ1-1; D gene uncertain. The V and J ends lost 7 bases and 11 bases respectively, with 14 bases between them. Germline lookup yields CDR1 SEHNR and CDR2 FQNEAQ (reference sequence). This CDR3 region has 11 residues. CDR3 nucleotides: TGTGCCAGCACCCCGGGCTTCCAGGCTTTCTTT. Amino acids: CASTPGFQAFF.